The following is a T cell receptor (beta chain) sequence with its context. Its antigen is not identified. These data belong to a study of T cell repertoires in cytomegalovirus infection. A single record per CDR3 protein comes from TCRdb applying MiXCR to the reads. The table lists more than 300,000 distinct CDR3 sequences, nearly 35% of them singletons. Study-wide findings and caveats: It was HLA-C-restricted CMV-specific TCR beta clonotypes that dominated the response ex vivo. Identification of carriers of CMV plus the relevant HLA was achieved through cumulative public TCR beta family frequency.

This receptor was taken from a human donor in good health (CMV status not recorded). Some clones in this sample may be carry-over from other donors' samples. Sequenced here: cultured PBMCs, sampled from culture after CMV antigen stimulation.

The DNA for the CDR3 is TGCAGCGTTGTAAACTTTCCGACAGGGGGTGTCGCGGATACGCAGTATTTT. Its translation is CSVVNFPTGGVADTQYF. The chain carries TRBV29-1 and TRBJ2-3, with 9 bases matching TRBD1. Trimming cost V 4 bases and J 6 bases; bases outside gene matches: 17. The CDR3 sequence is 17 residues long. The V gene's germline CDR1 is SQVTM and CDR2 ANQGSEA.